In its sample, the clone carrying this T cell receptor (beta chain) is medium-sized. The antigen is not known. This entry belongs to a study of spatial heterogeneity in lung cancer. General study points: The study found that expanded intratumoral alpha and beta TCR counts tracked tumor mutation counts.

TCRdb re-called the 5' RACE reads through MiXCR, storing one row per CDR3 protein. The table records 2,600 or so distinct CDR3 sequences, about 6% of them present only once. Time point specified: sample taken at primary tumor resection. From tumor, nontumor lung or frozen PBMC, whole RNA was taken unsorted for sequencing. This CDR3 is 12 amino acids long. V lost 10 bases and J 7 bases, leaving 16 bases between the germline ends. The germline V gene encodes CDR1 MDHEN and CDR2 SYDVKM. The chain has TRBV28 and TRBJ2-5; the D is unclear. Material: lung tumor tissue, obtained at surgery. The source is a male donor with early-stage non-small cell lung cancer. The CDR3, as DNA: TGTGCCACCAACCTTCCTGCCGGGACCCAGTACTTC. Translated, it gives CATNLPAGTQYF.